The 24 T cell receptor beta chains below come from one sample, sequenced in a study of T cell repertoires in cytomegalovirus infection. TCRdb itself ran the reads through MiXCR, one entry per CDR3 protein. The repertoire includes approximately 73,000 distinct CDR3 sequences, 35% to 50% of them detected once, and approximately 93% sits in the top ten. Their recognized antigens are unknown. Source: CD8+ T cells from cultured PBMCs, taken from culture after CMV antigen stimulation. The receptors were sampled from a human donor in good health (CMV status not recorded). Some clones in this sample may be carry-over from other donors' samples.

In DNA form, the CDR3 reads TGCGCCAGCAGCCTCCGAGGGTCGGGGAACACTGAAGCTTTCTTT. It specifies CASSLRGSGNTEAFF. This chain links TRBV5-1 with TRBJ1-1; D gene unclear. The V end was cut by 4 bases, the J end by 1 base, with 14 bases between. Germline V gene lookup returns CDR1 SGHRS and CDR2 YFSETQ. CDR3 size: 15 residues. The full variable domain, with the rest looked up from reference TRBV5-1 and TRBJ1-1, is KAGVTQTPRYLIKTRGQQVTLSCSPISGHRSVSWYQQTPGQGLQFLFEYFSETQRNKGNFPGRFSGRQFSNSRSEMNVSTLELGDSALYLCASSLRGSGNTEAFFGQGTRLTVV.

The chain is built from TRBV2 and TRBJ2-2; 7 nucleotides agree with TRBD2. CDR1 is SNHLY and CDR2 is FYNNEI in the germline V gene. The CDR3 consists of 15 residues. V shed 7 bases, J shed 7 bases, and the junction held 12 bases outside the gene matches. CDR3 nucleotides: TGTGCCAGCAAACCGGGACTATTTTTAATCGGGGAGCTGTTTTTT. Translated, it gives CASKPGLFLIGELFF.

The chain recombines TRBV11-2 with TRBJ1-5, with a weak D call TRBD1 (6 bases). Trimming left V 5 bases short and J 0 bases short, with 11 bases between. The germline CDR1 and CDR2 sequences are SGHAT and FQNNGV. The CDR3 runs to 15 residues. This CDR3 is CASSLGTTSNQPQHF. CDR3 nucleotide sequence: TGTGCCAGCAGCCTGGGGACAACTAGCAATCAGCCCCAGCATTTT.

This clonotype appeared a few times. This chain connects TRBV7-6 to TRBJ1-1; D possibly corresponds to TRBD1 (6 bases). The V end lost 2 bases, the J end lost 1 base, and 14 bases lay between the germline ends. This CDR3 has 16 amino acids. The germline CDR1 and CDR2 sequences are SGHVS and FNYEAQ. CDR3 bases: TGTGCCAGCAGCTTACCTCCGGGACACACGAACACTGAAGCTTTCTTT. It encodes CASSLPPGHTNTEAFF. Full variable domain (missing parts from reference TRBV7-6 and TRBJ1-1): GAGVSQSPRYKVTKRGQDVALRCDPISGHVSLYWYRQALGQGPEFLTYFNYEAQQDKSGLPNDRFSAERPEGSISTLTIQRTEQRDSAMYRCASSLPPGHTNTEAFFGQGTRLTVV.

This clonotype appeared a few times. The CDR3 sequence: CASSQDWEGPPYNEQFF. The CDR3, as DNA: TGTGCCAGCAGCCAAGATTGGGAGGGCCCCCCCTACAATGAGCAGTTCTTC. The rearrangement joins TRBV14 to TRBJ2-1, with TRBD2 matching over 7 bases. In germline, CDR1 is SGHDN, CDR2 FVKESK. J was trimmed by 2 bases and V by 0 bases; bases with no gene match: 7. CDR3 length: 17 residues.

The CDR3 loop reads CASSLDRGSAEQYF. The CDR3 nucleotides are TGTGCCAGCAGCTTAGACAGGGGATCTGCCGAGCAGTACTTC. J is TRBJ2-7 and V is TRBV7-3, with TRBD1 matching over 8 bases. The CDR3 spans 14 residues. CDR1 is SGHTA, CDR2 FQGTGA, per germline. The junction had 6 bases not matched to a gene; V was cut back by 2 bases and J by 6 bases. The full variable domain, rest sourced from reference TRBV7-3 and TRBJ2-7, is GAGVSQTPSNKVTEKGKYVELRCDPISGHTALYWYRQSLGQGPEFLIYFQGTGAADDSGLPNDRFFAVRPEGSVSTLKIQRTERGDSAVYLCASSLDRGSAEQYFGPGTRLTVT.

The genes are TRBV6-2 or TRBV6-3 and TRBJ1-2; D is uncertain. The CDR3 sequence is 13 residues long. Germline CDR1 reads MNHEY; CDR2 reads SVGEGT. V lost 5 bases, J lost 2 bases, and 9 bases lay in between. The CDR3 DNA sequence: TGTGCCAGCAGTCCTGGGATCAACTATGGCTACACCTTC. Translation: CASSPGINYGYTF.

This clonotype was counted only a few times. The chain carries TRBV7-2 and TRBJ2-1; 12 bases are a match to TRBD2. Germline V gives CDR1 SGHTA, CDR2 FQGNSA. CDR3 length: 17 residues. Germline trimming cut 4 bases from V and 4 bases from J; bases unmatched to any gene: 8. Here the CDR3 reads CASSSRLAGASYNEQFF. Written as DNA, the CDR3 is TGTGCCAGCAGCTCCCGACTAGCGGGGGCTTCATACAATGAGCAGTTCTTC.

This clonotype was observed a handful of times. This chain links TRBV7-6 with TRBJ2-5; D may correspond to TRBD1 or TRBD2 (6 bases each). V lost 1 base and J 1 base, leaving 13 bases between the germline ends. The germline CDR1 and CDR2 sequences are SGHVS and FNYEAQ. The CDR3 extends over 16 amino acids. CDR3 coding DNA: TGTGCCAGCAGCTTAGATTTTCGGGGGCTCCAAGAGACCCAGTACTTC. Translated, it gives CASSLDFRGLQETQYF.

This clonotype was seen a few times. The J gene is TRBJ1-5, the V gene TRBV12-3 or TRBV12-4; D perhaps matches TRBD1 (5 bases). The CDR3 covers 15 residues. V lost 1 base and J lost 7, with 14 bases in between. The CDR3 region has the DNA TGTGCCAGCAGTTTAGGGGACGGGGGGGGGCAGCCCCAGCATTTT. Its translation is CASSLGDGGGQPQHF.

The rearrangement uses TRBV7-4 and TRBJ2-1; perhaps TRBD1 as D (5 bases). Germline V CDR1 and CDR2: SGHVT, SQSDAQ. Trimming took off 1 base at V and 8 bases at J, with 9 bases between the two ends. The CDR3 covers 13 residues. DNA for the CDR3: TGTGCCAGCAGCTTAGAAGGGGCACATGAGCAGTTCTTC. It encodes CASSLEGAHEQFF.

Written as DNA, the CDR3 is TGCGCCAGCAGCCAAGAAGTATGGGGGACCGACAATGAGCAGTTCTTC. This sequence encodes CASSQEVWGTDNEQFF. The rearrangement joins TRBV4-1 to TRBJ2-1, with D possibly called TRBD1 or TRBD2 (5 bases each). Germline lookup yields CDR1 MGHRA and CDR2 YSYEKL. This CDR3 has 16 residues. Trimming took 0 bases from V and 5 from J, leaving 14 bases between them.

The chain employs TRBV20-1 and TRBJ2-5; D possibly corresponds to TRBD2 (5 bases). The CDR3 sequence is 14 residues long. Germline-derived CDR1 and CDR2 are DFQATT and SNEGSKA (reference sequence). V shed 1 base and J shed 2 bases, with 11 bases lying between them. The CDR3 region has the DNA TGCAGTGCTAGAGGAGGGCAGGAGCAAGAGACCCAGTACTTC. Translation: CSARGGQEQETQYF.

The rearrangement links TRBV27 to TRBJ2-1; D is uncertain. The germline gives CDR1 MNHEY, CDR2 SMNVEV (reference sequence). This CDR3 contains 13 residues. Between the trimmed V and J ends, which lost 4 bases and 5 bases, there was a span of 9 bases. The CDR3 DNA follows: TGTGCCAGCAGTTCGGCCAACAACAATGAGCAGTTCTTC. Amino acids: CASSSANNNEQFF.

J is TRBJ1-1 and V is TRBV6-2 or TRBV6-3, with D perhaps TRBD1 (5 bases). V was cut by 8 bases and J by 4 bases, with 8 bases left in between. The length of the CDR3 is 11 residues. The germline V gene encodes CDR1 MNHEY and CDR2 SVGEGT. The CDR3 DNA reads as TGTGCCAGCCTGGGGGTCACTGAAGCTTTCTTT. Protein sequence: CASLGVTEAFF.

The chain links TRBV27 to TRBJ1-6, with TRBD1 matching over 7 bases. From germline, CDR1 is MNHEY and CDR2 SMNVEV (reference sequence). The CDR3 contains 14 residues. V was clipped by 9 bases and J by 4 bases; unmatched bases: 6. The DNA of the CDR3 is TGTGCCAGTTGGGAGGGGGCGTATAATTCACCCCTCCACTTT. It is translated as CASWEGAYNSPLHF.

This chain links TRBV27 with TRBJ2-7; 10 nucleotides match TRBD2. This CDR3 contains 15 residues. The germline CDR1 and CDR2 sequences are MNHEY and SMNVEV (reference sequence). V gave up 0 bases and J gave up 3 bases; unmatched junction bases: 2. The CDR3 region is CASSLSSGGDYEQYF. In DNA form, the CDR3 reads TGTGCCAGCAGTTTATCGAGCGGGGGGGACTACGAGCAGTACTTC.

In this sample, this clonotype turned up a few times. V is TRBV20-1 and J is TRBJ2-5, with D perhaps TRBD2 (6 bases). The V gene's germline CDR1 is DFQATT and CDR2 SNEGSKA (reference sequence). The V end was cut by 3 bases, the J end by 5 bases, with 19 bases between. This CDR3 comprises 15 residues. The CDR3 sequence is CSASLGGAGGETQYF. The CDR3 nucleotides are TGCAGTGCTAGCCTTGGAGGGGCGGGTGGGGAGACCCAGTACTTC.

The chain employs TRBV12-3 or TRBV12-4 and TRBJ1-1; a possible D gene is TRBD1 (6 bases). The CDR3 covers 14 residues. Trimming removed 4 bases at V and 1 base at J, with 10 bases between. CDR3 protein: CASSYLRGNTEAFF. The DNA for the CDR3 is TGTGCCAGCAGTTACCTCAGGGGGAACACTGAAGCTTTCTTT.

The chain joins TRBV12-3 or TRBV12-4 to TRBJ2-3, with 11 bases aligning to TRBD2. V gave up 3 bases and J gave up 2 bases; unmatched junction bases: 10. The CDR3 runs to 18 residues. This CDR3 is CASSFYLAGGNTTDTQYF. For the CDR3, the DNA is TGTGCCAGCAGTTTTTATCTAGCGGGGGGCAATACCACAGATACGCAGTATTTT.

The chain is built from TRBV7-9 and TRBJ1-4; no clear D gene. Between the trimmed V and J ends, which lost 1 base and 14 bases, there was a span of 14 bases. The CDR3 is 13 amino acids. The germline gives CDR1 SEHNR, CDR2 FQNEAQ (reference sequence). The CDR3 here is CASSLVPSLGLFF. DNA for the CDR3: TGTGCCAGCAGCTTAGTGCCCTCATTGGGGCTGTTTTTT.

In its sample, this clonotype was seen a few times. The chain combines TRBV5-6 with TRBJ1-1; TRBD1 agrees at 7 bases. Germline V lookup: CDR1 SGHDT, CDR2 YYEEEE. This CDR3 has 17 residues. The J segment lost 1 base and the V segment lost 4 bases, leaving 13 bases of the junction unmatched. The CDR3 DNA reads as TGTGCCAGCAGCCCGGAGGGGGCATTTGGGGAGAACACTGAAGCTTTCTTT. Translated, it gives CASSPEGAFGENTEAFF.

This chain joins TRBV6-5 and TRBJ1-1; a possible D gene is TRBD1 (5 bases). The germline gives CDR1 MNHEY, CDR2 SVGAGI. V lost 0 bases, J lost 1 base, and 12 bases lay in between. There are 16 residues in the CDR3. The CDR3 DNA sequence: TGTGCCAGCAGTTACTCGACGGGCGGGGGGAACACTGAAGCTTTCTTT. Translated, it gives CASSYSTGGGNTEAFF.

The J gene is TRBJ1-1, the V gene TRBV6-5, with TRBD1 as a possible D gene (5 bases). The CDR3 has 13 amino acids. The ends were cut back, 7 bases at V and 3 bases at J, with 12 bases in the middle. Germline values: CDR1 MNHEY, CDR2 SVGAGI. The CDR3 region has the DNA TGTGCCAGCACGGCAGGGAGACACACTGAAGCTTTCTTT. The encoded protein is CASTAGRHTEAFF.